This record looks at one T cell receptor (beta chain) sequence and its context. This clone's antigen is unknown. Base qualities are missing; no much larger clone stands one base away. A second Seattle source provided samples from volunteer blood donors who had recovered from COVID-19. The collaborating institutions used their own protocols to collect whole blood in K2EDTA tubes. For TCRbeta analysis, collaborators shipped samples as frozen whole blood, isolated PBMCs, or DNA extracted from either of those sample types. This entry is derived from a study of blood T cell repertoires in COVID-19 (TCRdb year 2020). A note on the overall study: The collaborator samples originated in the United States, Italy and Spain and spanned the acute and convalescent phases of COVID-19. Deeply sampled blood TCRbeta repertoires from subjects exposed to, actively infected with, or recovered from COVID-19 were included in the dataset. Sample metadata almost always included a de-identified subject ID, COVID-19 status, age in years and sex. The repertoires were released in a freely available public database meant as a resource for research on the immune response to SARS-CoV-2. Samples came from the ongoing ImmuneRACE study (first 160 participants) plus 1,254 subjects from 6 global collaborators. The prospective study material was composed of cDNA or gDNA derived from T cells, B-cell-depleted T cells, or PBMCs. Where HLA class I and class II types were available, the types were taken from metadata supplied by the sample provider, not from assay-based typing. General findings and caveats noted by the study authors: Clinical and demographic metadata were provided uncurated, with the amount varying by source and participant.

Trimming accounts for 1 base at V and 5 bases at J, while the number of junction bases matched to no gene is 7. From the cysteine up to the phenylalanine, the CDR3 has a length of 16 residues. The retained sequence is limited to the CDR3, 48 bases, with the frame set at the first base. As encoded in the germline V gene (reference sequence), CDR1 is SGHAT while CDR2 is FQDESV. The immunoSEQ Assay, a bias-controlled multiplex PCR, was used to amplify TCRbeta CDR3 regions from genomic DNA. In the source study's methods: Within the assay, amplification of reference gene primers was used to estimate how many nucleated cells each sample contained. Sequence reads were collapsed and filtered to measure the absolute abundance of every unique TCRbeta CDR3 rearrangement. For each sample, productive Simpson clonality was calculated as the square root of Simpson's diversity index over productive rearrangements. TCRdb mirrors the immuneACCESS table, restricted to in-frame sequences. Some clones are absent from its copies; in checked studies, under half trace to an unresolved V gene, and the reason for the others is unknown. V, J and clone size derive from that table, while D and trimming were established from the DNA sequence. The sample yields 250,000 or so clones; over 80% were counted once. Clones ranked in the top ten supply approximately 1.8% of the sample.

The chain is encoded by TRBV11-1 joined to TRBJ2-5, with TRBD1 identical over 10 junction bases. Sequencing was carried out using peripheral blood. This receptor was identified in a man aged 25-45 years who had recovered from COVID-19. The nucleotide sequence is TGTGCCAGCAGCTTAGGAGACAGGGGGCCTCGGGAGACCCAGTACTTC. Its protein reads: CASSLGDRGPRETQYF.